Below, 29 T cell receptor beta chains from the same sample are listed, as sequenced in a study of neurological immune-mediated disorders. From the 5' RACE reads, TCRdb called clonotypes with MiXCR, one entry per CDR3 protein. The data show roughly 48,000 distinct CDR3 sequences, with under 30% seen just once and about 23% held by the top ten. The sequencing sample was made of PBMCs. The receptors stem from a woman in her 70s in good health.

This clonotype came up many times. The V call is TRBV7-9, the J call TRBJ1-1; D call uncertain. Looked up from germline, CDR1 is SEHNR and CDR2 is FQNEAQ (reference sequence). The CDR3 extends over 13 amino acids. V shed 5 bases and J shed 3 bases, with 10 bases lying between them. The CDR3 is CASSGQIDTEAFF. The CDR3 nucleotides read TGTGCCAGCAGCGGGCAGATCGACACTGAAGCTTTCTTT.

This clonotype was seen many times. The chain links TRBV5-1 to TRBJ1-2, with D tentatively TRBD1 (6 bases). The CDR3 covers 14 residues. The germline CDR1 and CDR2 sequences are SGHRS and YFSETQ. V dropped 3 bases and J dropped 2 bases, with 11 bases sitting between them. The chain's CDR3 is CASSYGGANYGYTF. The DNA of the CDR3 is TGCGCCAGCAGCTACGGGGGGGCGAACTATGGCTACACCTTC.

The chain combines TRBV29-1 with TRBJ2-2; TRBD2 is a possible D gene (5 bases). With 3 bases removed from V and 2 bases from J, the gap between germline ends came to 10 bases. In germline, CDR1 is SQVTM, CDR2 ANQGSEA. The CDR3 spans 14 residues. The CDR3 loop is CSVEAAVNTGELFF. Here the CDR3 DNA reads TGCAGCGTTGAGGCAGCGGTAAACACCGGGGAGCTGTTTTTT.

The genes are TRBV5-1 and TRBJ2-7; D may be TRBD2 (5 bases). Germline V gives CDR1 SGHRS, CDR2 YFSETQ. This CDR3 comprises 14 residues. Trimming cost V 4 bases and J 5 bases, with 16 bases left between them. This CDR3 reads CASSATRVQDEQYF. As DNA, the CDR3 is TGCGCCAGCAGCGCCACTAGGGTGCAGGACGAGCAGTACTTC.

Many counts were recorded for this clonotype. The chain recombines TRBV20-1 with TRBJ1-2; D is unclear. Germline V gene sequence: CDR1 DFQATT, CDR2 SNEGSKA (reference sequence). Trimming cost V 5 bases and J 2 bases, with 6 bases left between them. There are 11 residues in the CDR3. The CDR3 DNA is TGCAGTGCTCTAGGGAACTATGGCTACACCTTC. Translated: CSALGNYGYTF.

This clonotype was counted many times. The genes are TRBV29-1 and TRBJ2-2; the match to TRBD1 covers 10 bases. V lost 4 bases to trimming and J lost 6 bases; unmatched junction nucleotides: 5. The CDR3 totals 14 residues. Germline CDR1 and CDR2: SQVTM and ANQGSEA. The CDR3 nucleotides read TGCAGCGTTGGGCGGGACAGGGGTTCCGGGGAGCTGTTTTTT. Translated, it gives CSVGRDRGSGELFF.

There are many counts of this clonotype. V usage is TRBV10-3 and J usage is TRBJ2-5, with D perhaps matching TRBD1 or TRBD2 (5 bases each). This CDR3 has 13 amino acids. V was shortened by 10 bases and J by 3 bases, with 15 bases between the two germline ends. Germline CDR1 ENHRY, CDR2 SYGVKD. The DNA of the CDR3 is TGTGCCAGCGGCTCACGAGGGGAAGAGACCCAGTACTTC. It codes for CASGSRGEETQYF.

This chain connects TRBV20-1 to TRBJ1-1; 7 positions match TRBD1. CDR1 DFQATT and CDR2 SNEGSKA come from the germline V gene (reference sequence). The CDR3 is 15 amino acids. The ends lost 2 bases at V and 3 bases at J; junction bases unmatched: 9. The CDR3 spells CSARSLRGQDTEAFF. Here the CDR3 DNA reads TGCAGTGCTAGATCCCTTCGAGGACAGGACACTGAAGCTTTCTTT.

The table lists this clonotype with many counts. J is TRBJ1-3 and V is TRBV20-1; 7 nucleotides line up with TRBD1. J gave up 4 bases and V 0 bases, and 6 bases lay outside the gene matches. There are 15 residues in the CDR3. Germline V CDR1 and CDR2: DFQATT, SNEGSKA (reference sequence). CDR3 coding DNA: TGCAGTGCTAGAGATCGACAGGGACCGGGAAACACCATATATTTT. This sequence encodes CSARDRQGPGNTIYF.

This clonotype was recorded many times. The rearrangement uses TRBV4-1 and TRBJ2-7; weak D call: TRBD2 (6 bases). The CDR3 is 14 residues long. From germline, CDR1 is MGHRA and CDR2 YSYEKL. The V end lost 4 bases, the J end lost 7 bases, and 17 bases lay between the germline ends. CDR3 in amino acids: CASSPGLIPGEQYF. The CDR3 DNA reads as TGCGCCAGCAGCCCCGGACTAATTCCGGGTGAGCAGTACTTC.

This clonotype was observed many times. DNA of the CDR3: TGCAGCGTTGGCGGGACGGAATATGGCGGCTACACCTTC. Translating it yields CSVGGTEYGGYTF. This chain uses TRBV29-1 with TRBJ1-2; TRBD1 might be the D (5 bases). The CDR3 runs to 13 residues. V lost 4 bases and J lost 8, with 17 bases in between. The germline V gene encodes CDR1 SQVTM and CDR2 ANQGSEA.

The V call is TRBV5-5, the J call TRBJ2-7; either TRBD1 or TRBD2 may fit D (5 bases each). The CDR3 length is 18 residues. Deletions cut 4 bases from V and 6 bases from J, with 29 bases between. Germline V gives CDR1 SGHKS, CDR2 YYEKEE (reference sequence). CDR3 residues: CASSPTPSGTTYPGEQYF. The CDR3 DNA sequence: TGTGCCAGCAGCCCTACCCCCTCAGGGACGACCTATCCAGGCGAGCAGTACTTC.

This clonotype was seen at least ten times. The chain links TRBV7-2 to TRBJ2-3; TRBD2 might be the D (5 bases). V lost 1 base and J 5 bases, leaving 10 bases between the germline ends. The CDR3 totals 14 residues. CDR1 and CDR2 from the germline V gene are SGHTA and FQGNSA. The CDR3 reads CASSLVYSGDTQYF. The CDR3 region has the DNA TGTGCCAGCAGCTTAGTATACAGCGGAGATACGCAGTATTTT.

This clonotype was seen at least ten times. This chain uses TRBV10-3 with TRBJ2-1; 9 bases align to TRBD2. CDR3 length equals 15 residues. Germline V gene data show CDR1 as ENHRY and CDR2 as SYGVKD. After removal of 6 bases from V and 7 bases from J, the junction contained 10 bases not matched to a gene. The CDR3 nucleotides are TGTGCCATCAGCACCTTAGCGGGAGTGGGTAATGAGCAGTTCTTC. This translates into CAISTLAGVGNEQFF.

In this sample, this clonotype turned up many times. The rearrangement joins TRBV5-1 to TRBJ2-1; 9 bases map to TRBD2. J gave up 3 bases and V 0 bases, and 4 bases lay outside the gene matches. CDR1 SGHRS and CDR2 YFSETQ come from the germline V gene. This CDR3 comprises 16 residues. The CDR3 spells CASSLGGREVYNEQFF. CDR3 DNA: TGCGCCAGCAGCTTGGGCGGGAGGGAAGTCTACAATGAGCAGTTCTTC.

This clonotype was counted ten times or more. The chain couples TRBV6-5 to TRBJ1-2; D is unclear. Germline-derived CDR1 and CDR2 are MNHEY and SVGAGI. The CDR3 consists of 15 residues. Trimming stripped 7 bases from V and 3 bases from J, with 18 bases between. CDR3 bases: TGTGCCAGCAAACCAAGCGGGGATGTGGACTATGGCTACACCTTC. Encoded protein: CASKPSGDVDYGYTF.

This clonotype was recorded many times. The chain joins TRBV29-1 to TRBJ2-1, with 9 bases fitting TRBD1. The V gene's germline CDR1 is SQVTM and CDR2 ANQGSEA. Losses at the gene ends were 8 bases for V and 6 bases for J; bases not matched to a gene: 8. The CDR3 is 13 residues long. The chain's CDR3 is CSRTGGSLNEQFF. The CDR3 DNA follows: TGCAGCCGAACAGGGGGCAGTCTCAATGAGCAGTTCTTC.

This clonotype was counted ten times or more. This sequence joins TRBV6-6 and TRBJ1-6, with D uncertain. V gave up 0 bases and J gave up 8 bases, with 11 bases separating them. CDR1 is MNHNY and CDR2 is SVGAGI in the germline V gene (reference sequence). The CDR3 is 15 residues long. The CDR3 protein is CASSYSLADYSPLHF. DNA for the CDR3: TGTGCCAGCAGTTACTCCCTGGCCGACTATTCACCCCTCCACTTT.

This clonotype was picked up many times. The J gene is TRBJ2-5, the V gene TRBV5-4; D is uncertain. The germline V gene encodes CDR1 SGHNT and CDR2 YYREEE (reference sequence). The CDR3 totals 13 residues. Trimming stripped 1 base from V and 5 bases from J, with 9 bases between. CDR3 DNA sequence: TGTGCCAGCAGCTTGAGGGCTGGGGAGACCCAGTACTTC. Translated: CASSLRAGETQYF.

This clonotype was counted once. V is TRBV18 and J is TRBJ2-3, with TRBD1 matching over 12 bases. Germline V lookup: CDR1 KGHSH, CDR2 LQKENI. The CDR3 spans 15 residues. V trimming: 3 bases; J trimming: 5 bases; junction bases outside the gene matches: 3. The CDR3 protein is CASSPGQGARDTQYF. The CDR3 DNA reads TGTGCCAGCTCACCGGGACAGGGGGCGAGAGATACGCAGTATTTT. The full variable domain, completed using reference TRBV18 and TRBJ2-3, is NAGVMQNPRHLVRRRGQEARLRCSPMKGHSHVYWYRQLPEEGLKFMVYLQKENIIDESGMPKERFSAEFPKEGPSILRIQQVVRGDSAAYFCASSPGQGARDTQYFGPGTRLTVL.

This clonotype has a count of ten or more. This chain's CDR3 is CASSYGGESTDTQYF. The CDR3 DNA sequence: TGTGCCAGCAGTTACGGCGGCGAGAGCACAGATACGCAGTATTTT. This chain joins TRBV6-2 or TRBV6-3 and TRBJ2-3; D uncertain. CDR1 MNHEY and CDR2 SVGEGT come from the germline V gene. The CDR3 runs 15 residues. Trimming stripped 2 bases from V and 0 bases from J, with 9 bases between.

This clonotype was found many times. In DNA form, the CDR3 reads TGTGCCAGCTCACCATCGGGCGCGGCAAACTATGGCTACACCTTC. It is translated as CASSPSGAANYGYTF. The V call is TRBV18, the J call TRBJ1-2, with D unclear. There are 15 residues in the CDR3. Trimming cost V 2 bases and J 2 bases, with 12 bases left between them. Germline V gives CDR1 KGHSH, CDR2 LQKENI.

Ten or more counts support this clonotype. This chain joins TRBV6-5 and TRBJ2-2; D possibly matches TRBD1 or TRBD2 (5 bases each). Trimming pared 2 bases from V and 2 bases from J, leaving 6 bases between. The CDR3 sequence is 14 residues long. Germline V gives CDR1 MNHEY, CDR2 SVGAGI. The CDR3 nucleotides are TGTGCCAGCAGTTACGGGGGTAACACCGGGGAGCTGTTTTTT. Protein product: CASSYGGNTGELFF.

The rearrangement joins TRBV13 to TRBJ2-7; TRBD1 matches 8 bases. V shed 5 bases and J 1 base; nucleotides not matched to a gene: 4. The CDR3 consists of 14 residues. Per the germline V gene, CDR1 is PRHDT and CDR2 is FYEKMQ (reference sequence). The chain's CDR3 is CASSQGQASYEQYV. CDR3 coding DNA: TGTGCCAGCAGCCAGGGACAGGCGTCCTACGAGCAGTACGTC.

V is TRBV3-1 and J is TRBJ2-7; TRBD2 aligns across 7 bases. V lost 6 bases and J lost 0; bases outside the gene matches: 11. Germline assignment: CDR1 LGHDT and CDR2 YNNKEL (reference sequence). The CDR3 is 16 amino acids. The CDR3 DNA sequence: TGTGCCAGCAGTATTGGGGGAGCGGGGTTCTCCTACGAGCAGTACTTC. Translating gives CASSIGGAGFSYEQYF.

Many counts were recorded for this clonotype. J is TRBJ2-7 and V is TRBV6-5; the D is unclear. The length of the CDR3 is 12 residues. V was cut by 7 bases and J by 2 bases, with 9 bases left in between. Per the germline V gene, CDR1 is MNHEY and CDR2 is SVGAGI. The CDR3 here is CASMALTYEQYF. Written as DNA, the CDR3 is TGTGCCAGCATGGCCCTAACCTACGAGCAGTACTTC.

In regard to this clonotype: It may be a read error: a sequence one base away is much more abundant. The rearrangement links TRBV10-3 to TRBJ2-3; 8 positions match TRBD2. The CDR3 spans 15 residues. Germline V lookup: CDR1 ENHRY, CDR2 SYGVKD. The V segment lost 10 bases and the J segment 4 bases; nucleotides outside the gene matches: 13. The CDR3 sequence is CATRPGLAEADTQYF. Here the CDR3 DNA reads TGTGCCACCAGGCCCGGACTAGCAGAGGCAGATACGCAGTATTTT.

This clonotype came up a few times. This rearrangement joins TRBV7-2 to TRBJ1-1; D is uncertain. The length of the CDR3 is 13 residues. Germline CDR1 SGHTA, CDR2 FQGNSA. V was clipped by 2 bases and J by 0 bases, with 4 bases between them. CDR3 residues: CASSLTMNTEAFF. The DNA for the CDR3 is TGTGCCAGCAGCTTAACCATGAACACTGAAGCTTTCTTT.

This chain joins TRBV10-3 and TRBJ2-7; D unresolved. V lost 0 bases and J 7 bases, leaving 16 bases between the germline ends. In germline, CDR1 is ENHRY, CDR2 SYGVKD. The CDR3 is 15 residues long. CDR3 nucleotides: TGTGCCATCAGTGAGTCCCCCGAACCCACGCGGGAGCAGTACTTC. Its translation is CAISESPEPTREQYF.